These 3 T cell receptor beta chains were all obtained from the same sample, sequenced in a study of T cells after yellow fever vaccination. Using its own MiXCR run on the 5' RACE reads, TCRdb lists one record per CDR3 protein. Among about 510,000 distinct CDR3 sequences listed, 21% were seen once. The sequenced sample was PBMCs, obtained about 21 days after the first yellow fever vaccination. All receptors come from a man younger than 35 who received the YFV17D yellow fever vaccine.

The chain is built from TRBV5-1 and TRBJ1-2; D might be TRBD1 (5 bases). Trimming stripped 4 bases from V and 4 bases from J, with 14 bases between. The CDR3 is 14 amino acids. Looked up from germline, CDR1 is SGHRS and CDR2 is YFSETQ. CDR3 DNA sequence: TGCGCCAGCAGCCCGGTAACAGGTAGCTATGGCTACACCTTC. Protein sequence: CASSPVTGSYGYTF. Full variable domain (rest looked up from reference TRBV5-1 and TRBJ1-2): KAGVTQTPRYLIKTRGQQVTLSCSPISGHRSVSWYQQTPGQGLQFLFEYFSETQRNKGNFPGRFSGRQFSNSRSEMNVSTLELGDSALYLCASSPVTGSYGYTFGSGTRLTVV.

There are a few counts of this clonotype. The rearrangement uses TRBV20-1 and TRBJ1-6; 7 nucleotides line up with TRBD1. This CDR3 is built from 14 residues. V shed 6 bases, J shed 9 bases, and the junction held 11 bases outside the gene matches. Germline V gives CDR1 DFQATT, CDR2 SNEGSKA (reference sequence). This CDR3 reads CSAPQTGLASPLHF. For the CDR3, the DNA is TGCAGTGCCCCCCAGACAGGGTTGGCTTCACCCCTCCACTTT.

V is TRBV3-1 and J is TRBJ2-5; 10 bases are shared with TRBD2. With 4 bases clipped from V and 2 bases from J, the junction kept 10 bases outside the gene matches. CDR1 is LGHDT and CDR2 is YNNKEL in the germline V gene (reference sequence). This CDR3 spans 17 amino acids. CDR3 sequence reads: CASSRKQLAGEQETQYF. The CDR3 DNA reads TGTGCCAGCAGCCGGAAGCAGCTAGCGGGGGAGCAAGAGACCCAGTACTTC.